This record looks at one T cell receptor (beta chain) sequence and its context. The target antigen is unknown. This sample is drawn from a study of cytomegalovirus exposure and HLA in healthy donors. Study outcomes and limitations: Beyond CMV serostatus, there was no information to go on about immune exposure. TRBV6-2, TRBV6-3 and some other V segments were unresolvable in 87-base-pair reads.

PCR involved 60 Vbeta and 13 Jbeta primers. Profiled with immunoSEQ multiplex PCR; TCRdb holds only in-frame clones, not every one. Among around 170,000 clones, around 80% were seen once, and the ten largest hold over 1.5%. Germline V gives CDR1 LNHDA, CDR2 SQIVND (reference sequence). Trimming took 5 bases from V and 4 from J, leaving 18 bases between them. This CDR3 comprises 15 residues. The source material was PBMCs. This receptor was taken from a man aged 40-49 years in good health and CMV-seronegative. This chain links TRBV19 with TRBJ2-7, with D unclear. CDR3 amino acids: CASSPPGGVLYEQYF. Here the CDR3 DNA reads TGTGCCAGTAGTCCCCCGGGTGGTGTGTTGTACGAGCAGTACTTC.